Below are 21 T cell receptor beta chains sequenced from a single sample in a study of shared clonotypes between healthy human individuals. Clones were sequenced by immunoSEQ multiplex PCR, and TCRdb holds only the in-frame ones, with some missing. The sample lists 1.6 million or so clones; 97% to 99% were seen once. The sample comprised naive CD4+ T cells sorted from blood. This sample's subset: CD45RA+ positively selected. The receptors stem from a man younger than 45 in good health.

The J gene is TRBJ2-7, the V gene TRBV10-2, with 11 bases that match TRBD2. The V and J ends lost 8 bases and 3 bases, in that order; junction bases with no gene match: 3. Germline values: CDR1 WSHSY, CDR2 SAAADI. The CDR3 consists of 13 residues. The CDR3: CASGLAGNYEQYF. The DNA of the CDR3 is TGCGCCAGCGGACTAGCGGGTAACTACGAGCAGTACTTC.

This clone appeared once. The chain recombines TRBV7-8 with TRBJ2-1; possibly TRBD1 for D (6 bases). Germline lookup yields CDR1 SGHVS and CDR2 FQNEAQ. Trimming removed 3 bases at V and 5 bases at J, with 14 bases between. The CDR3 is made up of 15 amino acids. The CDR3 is CASSFAGTPNNEQFF. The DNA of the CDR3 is TGTGCCAGCAGCTTTGCCGGGACACCAAACAATGAGCAGTTCTTC.

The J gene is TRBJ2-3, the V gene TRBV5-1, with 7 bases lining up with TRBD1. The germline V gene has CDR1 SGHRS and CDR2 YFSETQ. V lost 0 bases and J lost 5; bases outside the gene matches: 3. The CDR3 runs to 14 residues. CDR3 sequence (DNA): TGCGCCAGCAGCTTGGGCGACAGGGTAGATACGCAGTATTTT. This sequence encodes CASSLGDRVDTQYF. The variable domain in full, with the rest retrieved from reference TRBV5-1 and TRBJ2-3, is KAGVTQTPRYLIKTRGQQVTLSCSPISGHRSVSWYQQTPGQGLQFLFEYFSETQRNKGNFPGRFSGRQFSNSRSEMNVSTLELGDSALYLCASSLGDRVDTQYFGPGTRLTVL.

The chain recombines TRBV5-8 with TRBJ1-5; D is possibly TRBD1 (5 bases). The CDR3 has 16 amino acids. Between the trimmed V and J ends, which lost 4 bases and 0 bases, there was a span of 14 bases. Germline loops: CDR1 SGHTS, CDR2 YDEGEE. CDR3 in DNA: TGTGCCAGCAGCCGGAGCGAAGGGGTTAGCAATCAGCCCCAGCATTTT. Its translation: CASSRSEGVSNQPQHF. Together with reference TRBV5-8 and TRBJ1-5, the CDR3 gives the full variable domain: EAGVTQSPTHLIKTRGQQATLRCSPISGHTSVYWYQQALGLGLQFLLWYDEGEERNRGNFPPRFSGRQFPNYSSELNVNALELEDSALYLCASSRSEGVSNQPQHFGDGTRLSIL.

CDR3 in amino acids: CASAQGAPNTEAFF. The CDR3 bases are TGCGCCAGCGCACAGGGAGCCCCCAACACTGAAGCTTTCTTT. V is TRBV5-1 and J is TRBJ1-1, with a tentative D call TRBD1 (6 bases). This CDR3 comprises 14 residues. Germline V CDR1 and CDR2: SGHRS, YFSETQ. Trimming cost V 7 bases and J 2 bases, with 15 bases left between them.

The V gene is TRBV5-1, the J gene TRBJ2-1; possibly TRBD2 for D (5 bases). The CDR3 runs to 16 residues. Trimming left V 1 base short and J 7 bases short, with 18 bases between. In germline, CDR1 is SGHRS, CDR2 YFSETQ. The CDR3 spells CASSLIGMLAENEQFF. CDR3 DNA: TGCGCCAGCAGCTTGATCGGGATGCTCGCGGAGAATGAGCAGTTCTTC. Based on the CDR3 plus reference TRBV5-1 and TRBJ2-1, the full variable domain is KAGVTQTPRYLIKTRGQQVTLSCSPISGHRSVSWYQQTPGQGLQFLFEYFSETQRNKGNFPGRFSGRQFSNSRSEMNVSTLELGDSALYLCASSLIGMLAENEQFFGPGTRLTVL.

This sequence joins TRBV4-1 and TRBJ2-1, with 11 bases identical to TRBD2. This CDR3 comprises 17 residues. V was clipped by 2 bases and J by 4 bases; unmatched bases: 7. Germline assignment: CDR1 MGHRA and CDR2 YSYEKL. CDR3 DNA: TGCGCCAGCAGCCAATCCCCTAGCGGGAGGCCGTACAATGAGCAGTTCTTC. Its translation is CASSQSPSGRPYNEQFF.

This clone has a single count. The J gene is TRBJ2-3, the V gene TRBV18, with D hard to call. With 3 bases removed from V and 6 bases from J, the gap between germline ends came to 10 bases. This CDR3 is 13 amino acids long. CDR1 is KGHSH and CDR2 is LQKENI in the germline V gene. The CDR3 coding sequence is TGTGCCAGCTCACCTAACCTTCCGGATACGCAGTATTTT. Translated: CASSPNLPDTQYF.

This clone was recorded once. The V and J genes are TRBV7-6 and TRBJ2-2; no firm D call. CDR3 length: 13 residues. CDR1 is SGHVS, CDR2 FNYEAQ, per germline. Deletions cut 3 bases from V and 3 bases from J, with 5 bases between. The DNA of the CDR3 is TGTGCCAGCAGCTTCGGGTACACCGGGGAGCTGTTTTTT. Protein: CASSFGYTGELFF. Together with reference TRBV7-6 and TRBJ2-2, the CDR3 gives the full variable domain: GAGVSQSPRYKVTKRGQDVALRCDPISGHVSLYWYRQALGQGPEFLTYFNYEAQQDKSGLPNDRFSAERPEGSISTLTIQRTEQRDSAMYRCASSFGYTGELFFGEGSRLTVL.

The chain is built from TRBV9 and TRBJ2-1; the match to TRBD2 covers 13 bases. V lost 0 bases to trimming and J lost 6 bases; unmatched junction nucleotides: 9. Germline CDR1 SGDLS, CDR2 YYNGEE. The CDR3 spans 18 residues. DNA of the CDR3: TGTGCCAGCAGCGTAGCTACCGGGACTAGCGGGATCGTCAATGAGCAGTTCTTC. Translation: CASSVATGTSGIVNEQFF.

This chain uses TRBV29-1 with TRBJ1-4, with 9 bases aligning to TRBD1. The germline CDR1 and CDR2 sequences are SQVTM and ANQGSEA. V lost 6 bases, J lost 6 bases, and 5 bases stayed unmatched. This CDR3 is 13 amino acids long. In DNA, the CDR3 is TGCAGCGTAACAGGGGGCTCATATGAAAAACTGTTTTTT. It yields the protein CSVTGGSYEKLFF.

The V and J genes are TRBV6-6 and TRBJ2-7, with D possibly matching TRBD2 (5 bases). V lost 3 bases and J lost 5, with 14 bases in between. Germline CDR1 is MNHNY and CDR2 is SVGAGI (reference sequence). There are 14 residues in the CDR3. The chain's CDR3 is CASSYREPPDEQYF. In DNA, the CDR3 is TGTGCCAGCAGTTATAGGGAGCCGCCCGACGAGCAGTACTTC.

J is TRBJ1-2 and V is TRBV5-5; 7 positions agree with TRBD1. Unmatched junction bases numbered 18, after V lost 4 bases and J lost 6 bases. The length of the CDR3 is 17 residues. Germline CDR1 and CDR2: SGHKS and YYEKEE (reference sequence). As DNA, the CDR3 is TGTGCCAGCAGCCCAGGGGGGTCAGGGCGGATGGGTAATGGCTACACCTTC. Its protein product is CASSPGGSGRMGNGYTF.

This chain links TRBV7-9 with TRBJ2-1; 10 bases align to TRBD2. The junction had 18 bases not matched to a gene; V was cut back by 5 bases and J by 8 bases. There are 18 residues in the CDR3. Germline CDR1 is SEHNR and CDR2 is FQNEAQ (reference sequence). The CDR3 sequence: CASSTTSGSSYPLYEQFF. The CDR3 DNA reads TGTGCCAGCAGCACGACTAGCGGGTCTTCTTACCCTCTCTATGAGCAGTTCTTC.

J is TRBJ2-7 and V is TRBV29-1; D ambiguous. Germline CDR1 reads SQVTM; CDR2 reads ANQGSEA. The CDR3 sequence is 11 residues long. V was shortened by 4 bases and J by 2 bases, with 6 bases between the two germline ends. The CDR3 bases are TGCAGCGTTGTTTCCGCCTACGAGCAGTACTTC. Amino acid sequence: CSVVSAYEQYF.

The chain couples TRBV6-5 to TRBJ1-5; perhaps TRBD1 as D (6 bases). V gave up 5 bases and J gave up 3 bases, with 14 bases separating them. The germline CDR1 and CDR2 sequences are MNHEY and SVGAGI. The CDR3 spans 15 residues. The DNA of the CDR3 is TGTGCCAGCAGTCAACGCAGGGGATTCAATCAGCCCCAGCATTTT. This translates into CASSQRRGFNQPQHF.

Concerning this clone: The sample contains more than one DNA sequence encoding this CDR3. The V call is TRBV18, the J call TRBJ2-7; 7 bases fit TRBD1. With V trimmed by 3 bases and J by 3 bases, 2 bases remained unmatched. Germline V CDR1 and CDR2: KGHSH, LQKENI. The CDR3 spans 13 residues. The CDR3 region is CASSPGTDYEQYF. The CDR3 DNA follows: TGTGCCAGCTCACCTGGGACAGACTACGAGCAGTACTTC.

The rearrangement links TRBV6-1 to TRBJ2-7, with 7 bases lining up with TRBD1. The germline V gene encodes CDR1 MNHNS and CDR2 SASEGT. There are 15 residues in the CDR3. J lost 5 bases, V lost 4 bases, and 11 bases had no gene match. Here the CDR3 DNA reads TGTGCCAGCAGTGCTACAGGGGTCTTTCCCAACGAGCAGTACTTC. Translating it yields CASSATGVFPNEQYF.

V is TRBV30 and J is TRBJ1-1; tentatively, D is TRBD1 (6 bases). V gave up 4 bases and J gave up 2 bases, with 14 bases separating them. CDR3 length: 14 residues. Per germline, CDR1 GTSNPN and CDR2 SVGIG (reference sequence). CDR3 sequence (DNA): TGTGCCTGGACCGGCGGACAGCCAAACACTGAAGCTTTCTTT. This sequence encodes CAWTGGQPNTEAFF.

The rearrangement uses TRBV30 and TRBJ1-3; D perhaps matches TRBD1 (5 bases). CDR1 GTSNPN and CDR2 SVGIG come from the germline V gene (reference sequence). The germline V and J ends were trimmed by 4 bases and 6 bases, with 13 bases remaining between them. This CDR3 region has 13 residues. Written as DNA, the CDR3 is TGTGCCTGGAAGGCCGGGGGAGCAAACACCATATATTTT. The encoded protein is CAWKAGGANTIYF.

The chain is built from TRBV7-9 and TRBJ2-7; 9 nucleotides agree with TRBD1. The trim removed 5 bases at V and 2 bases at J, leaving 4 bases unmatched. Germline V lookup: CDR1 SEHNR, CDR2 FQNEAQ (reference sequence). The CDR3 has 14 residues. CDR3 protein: CASSQGQGTYEQYF. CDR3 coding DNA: TGTGCCAGCAGCCAGGGACAGGGAACCTACGAGCAGTACTTC.